These 18 T cell receptor beta chains share one sample of origin, sequenced in a study of T cells in tuberculosis. Produced via immunoSEQ multiplex PCR; TCRdb's table is partial and in-frame only. Of approximately 88,000 clones in the sample, roughly 91% were seen once. Sorting used thawed, overnight-rested PBMC stained with anti-CD3, a viability dye and GMM-loaded CD1B tetramer. CD1B tetramers were loaded with Rhodococcus equi-derived C32 glucose monomycolate. The source material was CD1b-GMM tetramer-negative cells sorted from PBMCs. The origin of the receptors is an adult woman with latent tuberculosis.

V is TRBV10-1 and J is TRBJ1-1; 7 bases are a match to TRBD1. Germline CDR1 is WNHNN and CDR2 is SYGVQD (reference sequence). With 6 bases clipped from V and 6 bases from J, the junction kept 4 bases outside the gene matches. The CDR3 spans 12 residues. CDR3 sequence reads: CASSDDRAEAFF. The DNA of the CDR3 is TGCGCCAGCAGCGATGACAGGGCTGAAGCTTTCTTT.

The CDR3 coding sequence is TGTGCCACCGCTGGGGGGGATACGCAGTATTTT. Protein sequence: CATAGGDTQYF. The J gene is TRBJ2-3, the V gene TRBV19, with D perhaps TRBD2 (6 bases). Trimming removed 10 bases from V and 6 bases from J, with 11 bases in between. Germline V gives CDR1 LNHDA, CDR2 SQIVND (reference sequence). The CDR3 loop spans 11 amino acids.

There are a few counts of this clone. The rearrangement links TRBV6-1 to TRBJ1-5, with 9 bases matching TRBD1. This CDR3 has 15 amino acids. V dropped 8 bases and J dropped 0; count of bases not matched to a gene: 5. Germline lookup yields CDR1 MNHNS and CDR2 SASEGT. The CDR3 sequence is CASDWTGDSNQPQHF. The CDR3, as DNA: TGTGCCAGCGACTGGACAGGGGATAGCAATCAGCCCCAGCATTTT.

This clone was counted between two and nine times. The gene calls are TRBV6-4 and TRBJ2-1; 7 nucleotides match TRBD2. The junction had 6 bases not matched to a gene; V was cut back by 2 bases and J by 8 bases. The germline V gene encodes CDR1 MRHNA and CDR2 SNTAGT. The CDR3 sequence is 14 residues long. CDR3 residues: CASSDGGEVDEQFF. CDR3 nucleotides: TGTGCCAGCAGTGACGGGGGGGAGGTGGATGAGCAGTTCTTC.

The chain uses TRBV4-3 and TRBJ2-5, with 12 bases that match TRBD2. This CDR3 spans 15 amino acids. The trim removed 4 bases at V and 1 base at J, leaving 1 base unmatched. Per the germline V gene, CDR1 is LGHNA and CDR2 is YSLEER. CDR3 coding DNA: TGCGCCAGCAGCCGACTAGCGGGGGCCCAAGAGACCCAGTACTTC. Protein: CASSRLAGAQETQYF.

This sequence joins TRBV28 and TRBJ2-5, with D possibly TRBD1 on 8 matching bases. The CDR3 is 16 amino acids. Germline CDR1 is MDHEN and CDR2 is SYDVKM. The V end lost 5 bases, the J end lost 0 bases, and 16 bases lay between the germline ends. CDR3 sequence: CASSTGQGGYQETQYF. For the CDR3, the DNA is TGTGCCAGCAGTACCGGACAGGGAGGGTACCAAGAGACCCAGTACTTC.

The CDR3 nucleotides read TGTGCCAGCAGTCGCCAGGGGTTTGGGGGTCAGCCCCAGCATTTT. Encoded protein: CASSRQGFGGQPQHF. The rearrangement uses TRBV6-5 and TRBJ1-5; a weak D match, TRBD1 (6 bases). Trimming took 5 bases from V and 6 from J, leaving 17 bases between them. The V gene's germline CDR1 is MNHEY and CDR2 SVGAGI. CDR3 size: 15 residues.

V gene TRBV5-4 combines with J gene TRBJ2-1, with unresolved D. The V and J ends lost 4 bases and 5 bases respectively, with 4 bases between them. This CDR3 region has 11 residues. CDR1 SGHNT and CDR2 YYREEE come from the germline V gene (reference sequence). Written as DNA, the CDR3 is TGTGCCAGCAGCCAGAACAATGAGCAGTTCTTC. This translates into CASSQNNEQFF.

The genes are TRBV5-1 and TRBJ1-4; D remains ambiguous. CDR1 SGHRS and CDR2 YFSETQ come from the germline V gene. The CDR3 covers 15 residues. With 4 bases removed from V and 6 bases from J, the gap between germline ends came to 16 bases. The CDR3 reads CASSPSLHLDEKLFF. CDR3 sequence (DNA): TGCGCCAGCAGCCCCTCCCTTCACTTAGATGAAAAACTGTTTTTT.

In its sample, this clone was seen once. The V and J genes are TRBV5-4 and TRBJ2-7, with TRBD1 matching over 7 bases. V lost 3 bases, J lost 1 base, and 1 base stayed unmatched. Germline V gives CDR1 SGHNT, CDR2 YYREEE (reference sequence). The CDR3 spans 13 residues. The CDR3 reads CASSWDRSYEQYF. The CDR3 DNA reads TGTGCCAGCAGCTGGGACAGATCCTACGAGCAGTACTTC. Based on the CDR3 plus reference TRBV5-4 and TRBJ2-7, the full variable domain is ETGVTQSPTHLIKTRGQQVTLRCSSQSGHNTVSWYQQALGQGPQFIFQYYREEENGRGNFPPRFSGLQFPNYSSELNVNALELDDSALYLCASSWDRSYEQYFGPGTRLTVT.

This chain links TRBV10-2 with TRBJ1-2, with 7 bases identical to TRBD1. Germline values: CDR1 WSHSY, CDR2 SAAADI. This CDR3 is built from 13 residues. Trimming cost V 6 bases and J 7 bases; bases outside gene matches: 8. The CDR3 loop reads CASRKTGESGYTF. The CDR3, as DNA: TGCGCCAGCAGAAAAACAGGGGAAAGTGGCTACACCTTC.

This clone was found once. V is TRBV15 and J is TRBJ2-1, with TRBD2 matching 9 bases. The J segment lost 7 bases and the V segment lost 0 bases, leaving 22 bases of the junction unmatched. The CDR3 runs to 21 residues. The germline gives CDR1 LNHNV, CDR2 YYDKDF (reference sequence). Written as DNA, the CDR3 is TGTGCCACCAGCAGAGATATATCGTTGCGGGGGGGCCAGTATAGCTATAATGAGCAGTTCTTC. It codes for CATSRDISLRGGQYSYNEQFF. Together with reference TRBV15 and TRBJ2-1, the CDR3 gives the full variable domain: DAMVIQNPRYQVTQFGKPVTLSCSQTLNHNVMYWYQQKSSQAPKLLFHYYDKDFNNEADTPDNFQSRRPNTSFCFLDIRSPGLGDTAMYLCATSRDISLRGGQYSYNEQFFGPGTRLTVL.

V and J are TRBV21-1 and TRBJ2-5; TRBD2 is the table's D call and was not checked against the DNA. The end of the DNA fits TRBJ2-7 better, so the J call may be wrong. TRBV21-1 is a recognized pseudogene. The CDR3 has 13 residues. CDR3 residues: CASSKARSGEQYF. DNA of the CDR3: TGTGCCAGCAGCAAAGCGCGGAGTGGCGAGCAGTACTTC.

This chain connects TRBV6-1 to TRBJ2-3; the match to TRBD1 covers 9 bases. V lost 4 bases, J lost 5 bases, and 10 bases stayed unmatched. The CDR3 loop spans 16 amino acids. Germline V gene data show CDR1 as MNHNS and CDR2 as SASEGT. CDR3 in DNA: TGTGCCAGCAGTGCCAGACAGGGGGAGGTTCGAGATACGCAGTATTTT. Translated: CASSARQGEVRDTQYF.

The chain combines TRBV4-1 with TRBJ2-3; 11 nucleotides match TRBD1. V shed 0 bases and J 2 bases; nucleotides not matched to a gene: 4. This CDR3 contains 17 residues. Germline assignment: CDR1 MGHRA and CDR2 YSYEKL. DNA of the CDR3: TGCGCCAGCAGCCAAGACCGGACAGGGGGCGTCACAGATACGCAGTATTTT. It is translated as CASSQDRTGGVTDTQYF.

This chain connects TRBV29-1 to TRBJ1-2, with D possibly TRBD1 on 6 matching bases. The CDR3 is made up of 15 amino acids. The V end was cut by 3 bases, the J end by 2 bases, with 16 bases between. Germline CDR1 reads SQVTM; CDR2 reads ANQGSEA. CDR3 in DNA: TGCAGCGTTGAGGGTAGTGGTGGACAGAACTATGGCTACACCTTC. It is translated as CSVEGSGGQNYGYTF.

In its sample, this clone was seen a few times. The chain couples TRBV7-9 to TRBJ1-1; 8 bases map to TRBD1. CDR1 is SEHNR and CDR2 is FQNEAQ in the germline V gene (reference sequence). J was trimmed by 0 bases and V by 8 bases; bases with no gene match: 2. This CDR3 contains 13 residues. CDR3 nucleotides: TGTGCCAGCCTGACAGGGGTGAACACTGAAGCTTTCTTT. It codes for CASLTGVNTEAFF.

The genes are TRBV4-3 and TRBJ2-5; TRBD2 matches 9 bases. CDR1 is LGHNA and CDR2 is YSLEER in the germline V gene. The CDR3 totals 15 residues. The V gene end was trimmed by 1 base and the J gene end by 4 bases; junction bases not matched to a gene: 4. CDR3 residues: CASSQGSGGIETQYF. CDR3 DNA sequence: TGCGCCAGCAGCCAAGGAAGCGGGGGGATAGAGACCCAGTACTTC.